Listed below are T cell receptor beta chains from one sample, sequenced in a study of cytomegalovirus exposure and HLA in healthy donors. Sequencing used immunoSEQ multiplex PCR; TCRdb keeps in-frame clones, though not all of them. Altogether approximately 180,000 clones are present, roughly 80% being singletons, with the ten largest covering around 4.8%. Sequences were obtained from PBMCs. All receptors come from a man between 18 and 35 years old in good health and CMV-seronegative. Both conserved end residues are part of each CDR3. D genes are given only for firm matches. A row's size may be missing; if present it is once, few, many or a size class.

J gene	clone size	V gene	D gene	CDR3 protein	CDR3 DNA
TRBJ2-1	-	TRBV14	TRBD2	CASSQVRRGLADHRYNEQFF	TGTGCCAGCAGCCAAGTTAGACGGGGACTAGCGGACCACCGCTACAATGAGCAGTTCTTC
TRBJ2-1	-	TRBV9	-	CASSVAGEAGAYYNEQFF	TGTGCCAGCAGCGTAGCCGGAGAAGCGGGCGCATACTACAATGAGCAGTTCTTC
TRBJ2-1	-	TRBV5-4	TRBD2	CASSLLSGGLATYNEQFF	TGTGCCAGCAGCTTGTTGAGCGGAGGACTAGCAACTTACAATGAGCAGTTCTTC
TRBJ1-5	few	TRBV4-3	-	CASSQDGGTGYQPQHF	TGCGCCAGCAGCCAAGATGGGGGAACAGGGTATCAGCCCCAGCATTTT
TRBJ1-4	-	TRBV4-2	TRBD1	CASSQGQGGWEKLFF	TGTGCCAGCAGCCAAGGACAGGGAGGCTGGGAAAAACTGTTTTTT
TRBJ1-2	-	TRBV11-3	-	CASGGENYGYTF	TGTGCCTCGGGGGGGGAGAACTATGGCTACACCTTC
TRBJ1-6	-	TRBV9	-	CASSVDTDLYNSPLHF	TGTGCCAGCAGCGTAGACACAGACCTCTATAATTCACCCCTCCACTTT
TRBJ2-7	-	TRBV5-1	TRBD2	CASSSLTSGSSYEQYF	TGCGCCAGCAGCTCCTTGACTAGCGGGAGCTCCTACGAGCAGTACTTC
TRBJ2-1	-	TRBV14	-	CASSQDGGAPYNEQFF	TGTGCCAGCAGCCAAGATGGGGGGGCACCCTACAATGAGCAGTTCTTC
TRBJ2-7	-	TRBV18	-	CASSPPGLRLDEQYF	TGTGCCAGCTCACCACCGGGGCTAAGGCTGGACGAGCAGTACTTC
TRBJ2-5	-	TRBV5-6	TRBD1	CASSIDGTAPLETQYF	TGTGCCAGCAGCATAGACGGGACAGCCCCATTAGAGACCCAGTACTTC
TRBJ1-1	once	TRBV7-9	-	CASSLGLSMNTEAFF	TGTGCCAGCAGCCTGGGACTGTCCATGAACACTGAAGCTTTCTTT
TRBJ1-4	-	TRBV15	TRBD1	CATSRLQGLSEKLFF	TGTGCCACCAGCAGACTACAGGGGTTGAGTGAAAAACTGTTTTTT
TRBJ2-2	-	TRBV5-1	-	CASSLAAKAPKGSGELFF	TGCGCCAGCAGCTTAGCAGCGAAGGCCCCTAAGGGGTCCGGGGAGCTGTTTTTT
TRBJ2-7	-	TRBV6-5	-	CASRKMGASSYEQYF	TGTGCCAGCAGAAAAATGGGGGCCAGCTCCTACGAGCAGTACTTC
TRBJ2-3	-	TRBV7-2	TRBD2	CASSLGLEGRGSTDTQYF	TGTGCCAGCAGCTTAGGGCTTGAGGGGAGGGGTAGCACAGATACGCAGTATTTT
TRBJ2-7	-	TRBV14	TRBD1	CASSQGPLRTGVSYEQYF	TGTGCCAGCAGCCAAGGCCCTCTAAGGACAGGGGTGTCCTACGAGCAGTACTTC
TRBJ1-5	many	TRBV19	TRBD1	CASSSRTGRSNQPQHF	TGTGCCAGTAGTAGCCGGACAGGGAGGTCTAATCAGCCCCAGCATTTT
TRBJ2-7	-	TRBV6-1	-	CASSDFRNTYEQYF	TGTGCCAGCAGTGATTTCAGGAATACCTACGAGCAGTACTTC
TRBJ2-5	-	TRBV7-9	TRBD1	CASSLTGVSETQYF	TGTGCCAGCAGCCTAACAGGGGTTTCAGAGACCCAGTACTTC
TRBJ1-6	-	TRBV15	TRBD1	CATSRVEGGAYNSPLHF	TGTGCCACCAGCAGAGTAGAAGGGGGCGCGTATAATTCACCCCTCCACTTT
TRBJ1-3	-	TRBV2	-	CASSDRSGNTIYF	TGTGCCAGCAGTGACAGATCTGGAAACACCATATATTTT
TRBJ1-6	-	TRBV5-4	-	CASSSRTETNSPLHF	TGTGCCAGCAGCTCTCGGACAGAGACGAATTCACCCCTCCACTTT
TRBJ1-1	once	TRBV5-1	-	CASSFEVTRGTEAFF	TGCGCCAGCAGCTTCGAGGTCACCCGGGGCACTGAAGCTTTCTTT
TRBJ1-2	-	TRBV5-1	TRBD1	CASSQRTGGYGYTF	TGCGCCAGCAGCCAGAGGACAGGGGGTTATGGCTACACCTTC
TRBJ1-1	-	TRBV18	-	CASSPGEHLEAFF	TGTGCCAGCTCACCCGGGGAACACCTAGAAGCTTTCTTT
TRBJ2-5	-	TRBV27	TRBD2	CASSWTSGGVKETQYF	TGTGCCAGCAGTTGGACTAGCGGGGGAGTAAAAGAGACCCAGTACTTC
TRBJ1-2	once	TRBV4-3	TRBD1	CASSQEVRGQGAFGYTF	TGCGCCAGCAGCCAAGAAGTTAGGGGACAGGGGGCGTTCGGCTACACCTTC
TRBJ1-2	-	TRBV5-1	TRBD1	CASSSTGTEHYGYTF	TGCGCCAGCAGCTCGACCGGGACAGAACACTATGGCTACACCTTC
TRBJ2-7	-	TRBV5-1	TRBD2	CASSLAPGSGVYEQYF	TGCGCCAGCAGCTTGGCGCCTGGTAGCGGGGTCTACGAGCAGTACTTC
TRBJ1-5	-	TRBV2	-	CASSRGQSNQPQHF	TGTGCCAGCAGTCGCGGACAGAGCAATCAGCCCCAGCATTTT
TRBJ2-2	-	TRBV7-9	-	CASSLARAGELFF	TGTGCCAGCAGCTTAGCGCGGGCCGGGGAGCTGTTTTTT
TRBJ1-1	-	TRBV27	-	CASSWASMNTEAFF	TGTGCCAGCAGTTGGGCCAGCATGAACACTGAAGCTTTCTTT
TRBJ2-1	few	TRBV4-3	-	CASSQDLGGYNEQFF	TGCGCCAGCAGCCAAGATCTCGGAGGGTACAATGAGCAGTTCTTC
TRBJ2-2	-	TRBV28	-	CASSPIRETTGELFF	TGTGCCAGCAGTCCCATCCGGGAGACCACCGGGGAGCTGTTTTTT
TRBJ2-7	once	TRBV5-1	-	CASSLAAEGYEQYF	TGCGCCAGCAGCTTGGCAGCGGAGGGCTACGAGCAGTACTTC
TRBJ2-1	-	TRBV5-1	-	CASSLGGPNNEQFF	TGCGCCAGCAGCTTGGGAGGCCCAAACAATGAGCAGTTCTTC
TRBJ2-3	-	TRBV7-9	TRBD2	CASSGREREVTDTQYF	TGTGCCAGCAGCGGGAGGGAGCGGGAGGTCACAGATACGCAGTATTTT
TRBJ1-2	-	TRBV28	-	CASSLGGYGYTF	TGTGCCAGCAGTTTGGGAGGCTATGGCTACACCTTC
TRBJ2-2	-	TRBV6-5	-	CASSYGVWGGTGELFF	TGTGCCAGCAGTTACGGAGTTTGGGGAGGCACCGGGGAGCTGTTTTTT
TRBJ2-1	-	TRBV19	-	CASSPSTDNEQFF	TGTGCCAGTAGTCCTTCCACTGACAATGAGCAGTTCTTC
TRBJ2-3	-	TRBV7-9	-	CSSLGSGTDTQYF	TGTTCCAGCCTTGGTAGCGGCACAGATACGCAGTATTTT
TRBJ2-7	-	TRBV28	TRBD2	CASSPPGGRFYEQYF	TGTGCCAGCAGCCCACCGGGGGGGCGCTTCTACGAGCAGTACTTC
TRBJ2-6	-	TRBV7-2	-	CASSLLGANVLTF	TGTGCCAGCAGCTTACTAGGGGCCAACGTCCTGACTTTC
TRBJ2-5	-	TRBV7-8	TRBD2	CASSFSESSGGARETQYF	TGTGCCAGCAGTTTTAGCGAATCTAGCGGGGGGGCCCGAGAGACCCAGTACTTC
TRBJ1-2	-	TRBV11-3	-	CASSLDDRNYPVYYGYTF	TGTGCCAGCAGCTTAGACGACCGGAACTACCCAGTCTACTATGGCTACACCTTC
TRBJ1-1	-	TRBV13	TRBD1	CASSLGQGPEAFF	TGTGCCAGCAGCCTGGGACAGGGGCCTGAAGCTTTCTTT
TRBJ2-4	-	TRBV5-6	-	CASSVRGPKNIQYF	TGTGCCAGCAGCGTCAGGGGACCCAAAAACATTCAGTACTTC
TRBJ2-6	-	TRBV7-2	-	CASSAGASGANVLTF	TGTGCCAGCAGCGCGGGGGCAAGTGGGGCCAACGTCCTGACTTTC
TRBJ2-6	few	TRBV5-1	-	CASSLGSLGANVLTF	TGCGCCAGCAGCTTGGGTTCTTTGGGGGCCAACGTCCTGACTTTC
TRBJ2-1	-	TRBV21-1	-	CASSNEQFF	TGTGCCAGTTCAAATGAGCAGTTCTTC
TRBJ2-7	-	TRBV9	-	CASSTPRGDGGAYEQYF	TGTGCCAGCAGCACCCCAAGAGGCGACGGAGGAGCCTACGAGCAGTACTTC
TRBJ1-6	-	TRBV10-3	-	CAISWESYNSPLHF	TGTGCCATCAGTTGGGAGAGTTATAATTCACCCCTCCACTTT
TRBJ1-2	few	TRBV2	-	CASSQLGGYTF	TGTGCCAGCAGTCAACTAGGTGGCTACACCTTC
TRBJ2-5	few	TRBV29-1	-	CSAGLSQETQYF	TGCAGCGCCGGACTGAGCCAAGAGACCCAGTACTTC